A single sample is the source of the 16 T cell receptor beta chains below, sequenced in a study of cytomegalovirus exposure and HLA in healthy donors. Primers included in the PCR were 60 Vbeta and 13 Jbeta primers. The method was immunoSEQ multiplex PCR; TCRdb's version includes in-frame clones alone and lacks a portion of them. The sample has 100,000 to 150,000 clones; 77% are singletons. Sequences were obtained from PBMCs. These receptors were collected from a male donor in good health and CMV-seropositive.

This clone showed up just once. The V call is TRBV7-2, the J call TRBJ1-2; no clear D gene. Trimming stripped 0 bases from V and 4 bases from J, with 12 bases between. CDR1 is SGHTA and CDR2 is FQGNSA in the germline V gene. This CDR3 has 15 residues. CDR3: CASSLAVLGSYGYTF. The CDR3 region has the DNA TGTGCCAGCAGCTTAGCCGTTTTAGGGAGCTATGGCTACACCTTC. Based on the CDR3 plus reference TRBV7-2 and TRBJ1-2, the full variable domain is GAGVSQSPSNKVTEKGKDVELRCDPISGHTALYWYRQSLGQGLEFLIYFQGNSAPDKSGLPSDRFSAERTGGSVSTLTIQRTQQEDSAVYLCASSLAVLGSYGYTFGSGTRLTVV.

The chain recombines TRBV28 with TRBJ1-4, with TRBD1 matching over 8 bases. Trimming cost V 2 bases and J 5 bases; bases outside gene matches: 4. There are 15 residues in the CDR3. From germline, CDR1 is MDHEN and CDR2 SYDVKM. Here the CDR3 DNA reads TGTGCCAGCAGTTTAATTACAGGGGGGAATGAAAAACTGTTTTTT. It encodes CASSLITGGNEKLFF.

This chain links TRBV30 with TRBJ2-2; 11 positions agree with TRBD1. Trimming took 8 bases from V and 0 from J; bases not matched to a gene: 8. This CDR3 is built from 16 residues. Germline V gene lookup returns CDR1 GTSNPN and CDR2 SVGIG (reference sequence). The CDR3, as DNA: TGTGCCCGAAGGACAGGGGGCGCCTCGAACACCGGGGAGCTGTTTTTT. Translation gives CARRTGGASNTGELFF.

V gene TRBV21-1 combines with J gene TRBJ1-5; TRBD1 was called by the table and not checked on the DNA. TRBV21-1 is labeled a pseudogene. This CDR3 is 15 amino acids long. The chain's CDR3 is CASSKGKGVGQPQHF. The CDR3 DNA reads TGTGCCAGCAGCAAAGGGAAGGGGGTTGGGCAGCCCCAGCATTTT.

This sequence joins TRBV2 and TRBJ1-1, with 9 bases matching TRBD1. The V segment lost 6 bases and the J segment 4 bases; nucleotides outside the gene matches: 6. The germline CDR1 and CDR2 sequences are SNHLY and FYNNEI. This CDR3 is 14 amino acids long. The CDR3 reads CASRDRGGGTEAFF. The CDR3 DNA reads as TGTGCCAGCAGGGACAGGGGTGGGGGCACTGAAGCTTTCTTT.

The V and J genes are TRBV6-1 and TRBJ1-5; 7 bases agree with TRBD1. Germline lookup yields CDR1 MNHNS and CDR2 SASEGT. Trimming at V came to 6 bases and at J to 4 bases, leaving 6 bases not matched to a gene. The CDR3 covers 14 residues. CDR3 amino acids: CASSHRDSNQPQHF. CDR3 sequence (DNA): TGTGCCAGCAGCCACAGGGACAGTAATCAGCCCCAGCATTTT.

This clone was seen a handful of times. The V call is TRBV27, the J call TRBJ2-3, with TRBD2 matching 8 bases. The germline CDR1 and CDR2 sequences are MNHEY and SMNVEV (reference sequence). The CDR3 has 16 amino acids. V shed 2 bases and J 4 bases; nucleotides not matched to a gene: 8. The CDR3 sequence: CASSLLAGGGADTQYF. The CDR3 nucleotides read TGTGCCAGCAGTTTACTGGCGGGAGGAGGTGCAGATACGCAGTATTTT.

The chain recombines TRBV11-3 with TRBJ1-1; the D gene is possibly TRBD1 (5 bases). Per germline, CDR1 SGHNT and CDR2 YENEEA. There are 14 residues in the CDR3. The V end was cut by 5 bases, the J end by 1 base, with 11 bases between. CDR3 region: CASSIREENTEAFF. CDR3 DNA: TGTGCCAGCAGCATCAGGGAAGAGAACACTGAAGCTTTCTTT.

This clone has only one observation. The chain employs TRBV11-2 and TRBJ2-1, with D maybe TRBD2 (6 bases). V shed 0 bases and J shed 10 bases, with 13 bases lying between them. Germline V gene data show CDR1 as SGHAT and CDR2 as FQNNGV. This CDR3 has 14 amino acids. For the CDR3, the DNA is TGTGCCAGCAGCTTAGATGGAGGGACTCGGGAGCAGTTCTTC. Encoded protein: CASSLDGGTREQFF. Variable domain in full (rest from reference TRBV11-2 and TRBJ2-1): EAGVAQSPRYKIIEKRQSVAFWCNPISGHATLYWYQQILGQGPKLLIQFQNNGVVDDSQLPKDRFSAERLKGVDSTLKIQPAKLEDSAVYLCASSLDGGTREQFFGPGTRLTVL.

The V gene is TRBV2, the J gene TRBJ2-7, with 7 nucleotides matching TRBD1. The V and J ends lost 6 bases and 0 bases, in that order; junction bases with no gene match: 8. The CDR3 spans 15 residues. The germline gives CDR1 SNHLY, CDR2 FYNNEI. Written as DNA, the CDR3 is TGTGCCAGCAGAACCGACAGGGCGGCCTCCTACGAGCAGTACTTC. It specifies CASRTDRAASYEQYF.

The V and J genes are TRBV7-9 and TRBJ2-7; D is undetermined. CDR1 and CDR2 from the germline V gene are SEHNR and FQNEAQ (reference sequence). The CDR3 length is 14 residues. Trimming left V 3 bases short and J 0 bases short, with 9 bases between. DNA for the CDR3: TGTGCCAGCAGCTTTGGGTACAGCTCCTACGAGCAGTACTTC. This gives the protein CASSFGYSSYEQYF.

The chain couples TRBV11-2 to TRBJ2-3; 8 nucleotides agree with TRBD2. The CDR3 spans 14 residues. J lost 6 bases, V lost 2 bases, and 4 bases had no gene match. Germline V CDR1 and CDR2: SGHAT, FQNNGV. CDR3 bases: TGTGCCAGCAGCTTACTAGCGGGTGGGGATACGCAGTATTTT. This encodes CASSLLAGGDTQYF.

The chain joins TRBV18 to TRBJ2-3; TRBD1 might be the D (5 bases). Germline V lookup: CDR1 KGHSH, CDR2 LQKENI. The V and J ends lost 2 bases and 2 bases respectively, with 8 bases between them. This CDR3 contains 14 residues. CDR3 sequence reads: CASSPDSPTDTQYF. CDR3 DNA sequence: TGTGCCAGCTCACCAGACAGCCCCACAGATACGCAGTATTTT.

The chain recombines TRBV18 with TRBJ2-1; 12 nucleotides match TRBD2. V was pared by 6 bases and J by 5 bases, with 17 bases of the junction left unmatched. The CDR3 runs to 19 residues. Germline V gene data show CDR1 as KGHSH and CDR2 as LQKENI. The CDR3 is CASSYGLAGPTAANNEQFF. DNA for the CDR3: TGTGCCAGCTCTTACGGACTAGCGGGACCTACCGCCGCCAACAATGAGCAGTTCTTC.

The V and J genes are TRBV9 and TRBJ1-2; 8 nucleotides line up with TRBD1. The CDR3 covers 20 residues. The V and J ends lost 0 bases and 5 bases, in that order; junction bases with no gene match: 21. Germline CDR1 SGDLS, CDR2 YYNGEE. CDR3 DNA sequence: TGTGCCAGCAGCGTAGGAGTCCCTCCTAGAACAGGGGGGGCCTTGTATGGCTACACCTTC. This translates into CASSVGVPPRTGGALYGYTF.

V gene TRBV19 combines with J gene TRBJ2-3; TRBD1 agrees at 7 bases. After removal of 11 bases from V and 3 bases from J, the junction contained 8 bases not matched to a gene. Germline-derived CDR1 and CDR2 are LNHDA and SQIVND (reference sequence). The CDR3 is 13 amino acids. The CDR3 DNA reads TGTGCCTGCCGGGACAGTGAAACAGATACGCAGTATTTT. Its protein is CACRDSETDTQYF.